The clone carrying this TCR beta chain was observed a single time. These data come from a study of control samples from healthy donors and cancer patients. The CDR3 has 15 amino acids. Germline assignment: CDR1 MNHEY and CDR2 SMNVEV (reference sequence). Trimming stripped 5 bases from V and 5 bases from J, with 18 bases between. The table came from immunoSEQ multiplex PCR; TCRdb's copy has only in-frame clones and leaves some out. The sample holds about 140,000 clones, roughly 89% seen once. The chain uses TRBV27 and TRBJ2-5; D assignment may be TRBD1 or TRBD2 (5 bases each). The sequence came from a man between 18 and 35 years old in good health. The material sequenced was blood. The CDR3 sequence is CASSASPRDVETQYF. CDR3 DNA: TGTGCCAGCAGTGCCTCCCCCAGGGACGTTGAGACCCAGTACTTC.